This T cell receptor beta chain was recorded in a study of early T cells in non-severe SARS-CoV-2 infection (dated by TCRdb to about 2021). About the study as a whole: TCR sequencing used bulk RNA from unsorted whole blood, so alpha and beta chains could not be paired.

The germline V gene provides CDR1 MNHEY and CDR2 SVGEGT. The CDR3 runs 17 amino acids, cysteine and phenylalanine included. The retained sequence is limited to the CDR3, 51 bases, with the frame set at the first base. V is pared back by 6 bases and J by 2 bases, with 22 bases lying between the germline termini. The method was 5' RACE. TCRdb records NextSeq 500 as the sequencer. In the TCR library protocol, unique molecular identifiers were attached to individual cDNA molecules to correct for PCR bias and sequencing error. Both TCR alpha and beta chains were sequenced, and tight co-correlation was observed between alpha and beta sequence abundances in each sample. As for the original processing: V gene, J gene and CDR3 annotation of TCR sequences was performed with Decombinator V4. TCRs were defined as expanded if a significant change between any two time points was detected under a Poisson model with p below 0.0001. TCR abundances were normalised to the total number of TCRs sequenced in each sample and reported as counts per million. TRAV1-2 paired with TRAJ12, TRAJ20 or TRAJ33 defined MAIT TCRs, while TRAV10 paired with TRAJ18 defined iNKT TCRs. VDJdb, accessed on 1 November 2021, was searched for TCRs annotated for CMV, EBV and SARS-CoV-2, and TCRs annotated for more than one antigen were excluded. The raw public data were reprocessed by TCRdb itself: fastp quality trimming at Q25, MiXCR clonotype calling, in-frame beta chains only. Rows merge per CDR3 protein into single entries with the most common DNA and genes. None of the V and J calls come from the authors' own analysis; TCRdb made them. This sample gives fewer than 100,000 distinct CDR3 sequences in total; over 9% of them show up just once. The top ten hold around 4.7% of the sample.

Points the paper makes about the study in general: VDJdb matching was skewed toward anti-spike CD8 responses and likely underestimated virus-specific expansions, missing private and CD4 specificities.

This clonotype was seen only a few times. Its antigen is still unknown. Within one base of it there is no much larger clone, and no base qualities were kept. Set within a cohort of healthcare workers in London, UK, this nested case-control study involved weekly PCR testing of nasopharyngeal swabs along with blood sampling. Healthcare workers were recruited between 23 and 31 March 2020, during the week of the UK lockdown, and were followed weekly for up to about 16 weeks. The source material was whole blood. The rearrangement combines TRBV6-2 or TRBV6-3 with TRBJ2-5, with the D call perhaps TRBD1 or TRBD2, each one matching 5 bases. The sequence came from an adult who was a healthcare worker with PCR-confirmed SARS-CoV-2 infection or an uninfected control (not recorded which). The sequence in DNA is TGTGCCAGCAGCTGGGTGAGAGGGCAGGGTCTGCAAGAGACCCAGTACTTC. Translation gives CASSWVRGQGLQETQYF.